A single sample gave rise to the 10 T cell receptor beta chains below, sequenced in a study of blood T cells in healthy people across ages. A second about 6 to 11 cycle PCR used barcoded and J-beta primers. TCRdb reprocessed the 5' RACE reads via MiXCR and lists one record per CDR3 protein. The table has 600,000 to 850,000 distinct CDR3 sequences, approximately 25% seen once. These same records also appear under a second study, on T cells of mothers and their children.

Sequenced sample: blood. The receptors stem from a boy between 10 and 17 years old in good health.

The table lists this clonotype with a few counts. This chain links TRBV7-3 with TRBJ2-3, with 8 nucleotides matching TRBD2. CDR3 size: 15 residues. CDR1 and CDR2 from the germline V gene are SGHTA and FQGTGA. With 5 bases clipped from V and 0 bases from J, the junction kept 4 bases outside the gene matches. The CDR3 DNA is TGTGCCAGCAGCCAAGCGGGGGCTAGCACAGATACGCAGTATTTT. Translating it yields CASSQAGASTDTQYF.

This chain uses TRBV4-1 with TRBJ2-7, with D hard to call. V was clipped by 1 base and J by 5 bases, with 6 bases between them. The CDR3 extends over 12 amino acids. Germline V gene sequence: CDR1 MGHRA, CDR2 YSYEKL. CDR3 nucleotides: TGCGCCAGCAGCCAAGGCTTTGACGAGCAGTACTTC. Its translation: CASSQGFDEQYF.

This clonotype was counted a few times. This chain uses TRBV20-1 with TRBJ2-3, with D possibly being TRBD1 (5 bases). CDR1 is DFQATT, CDR2 SNEGSKA, per germline (reference sequence). The V gene lost 2 bases and the J gene lost 4 bases, with 16 bases spanning the gap. This CDR3 comprises 15 residues. The CDR3 loop is CSARPKTGRADTQYF. The CDR3 nucleotides read TGCAGTGCTAGACCAAAAACAGGTCGAGCAGATACGCAGTATTTT.

This chain joins TRBV5-1 and TRBJ2-7; D is perhaps TRBD2 (6 bases). The V gene lost 7 bases and the J gene lost 2 bases, with 13 bases spanning the gap. The CDR3 contains 13 residues. Germline CDR1 and CDR2: SGHRS and YFSETQ. In DNA, the CDR3 is TGCGCCAGCTCAACCCGGGGGACCTACGAGCAGTACTTC. It yields the protein CASSTRGTYEQYF.

This clonotype has more than one count but fewer than ten. The V gene is TRBV7-9, the J gene TRBJ2-1; 9 bases map to TRBD1. Germline V gene sequence: CDR1 SEHNR, CDR2 FQNEAQ (reference sequence). V shed 0 bases, J shed 8 bases, and the junction held 8 bases outside the gene matches. The CDR3 length is 16 residues. CDR3 loop: CASSLAPGQGTHEQFF. CDR3 sequence (DNA): TGTGCCAGCAGCTTAGCCCCGGGACAGGGTACCCATGAGCAGTTCTTC.

A few counts support this clonotype. The genes are TRBV5-1 and TRBJ2-5; TRBD1 is a possible D gene (6 bases). Germline V CDR1 and CDR2: SGHRS, YFSETQ. Trimming left V 4 bases short and J 1 base short, with 14 bases between. The CDR3 loop spans 15 amino acids. The CDR3 nucleotides read TGCGCCAGCAGCATAACCCAGACAGGCCAAGAGACCCAGTACTTC. It encodes CASSITQTGQETQYF. The complete variable domain, with remaining parts taken from reference TRBV5-1 and TRBJ2-5, reads KAGVTQTPRYLIKTRGQQVTLSCSPISGHRSVSWYQQTPGQGLQFLFEYFSETQRNKGNFPGRFSGRQFSNSRSEMNVSTLELGDSALYLCASSITQTGQETQYFGPGTRLLVL.

V is TRBV29-1 and J is TRBJ2-7, with 9 bases fitting TRBD1. The CDR3 has 16 residues. Trimming at V came to 2 bases and at J to 4 bases, leaving 12 bases not matched to a gene. Germline V gene sequence: CDR1 SQVTM, CDR2 ANQGSEA. The CDR3 reads CSVEQGAPQGAYEQYF. DNA for the CDR3: TGCAGCGTTGAACAAGGGGCACCACAGGGGGCTTACGAGCAGTACTTC.

This clonotype was recorded many times. This chain joins TRBV29-1 and TRBJ2-1; 9 nucleotides line up with TRBD1. CDR3 length equals 13 residues. V lost 1 base, J lost 15 bases, and 10 bases stayed unmatched. Germline V gives CDR1 SQVTM, CDR2 ANQGSEA. CDR3 protein: CSVEASLGQGWFF. The DNA for the CDR3 is TGCAGCGTTGAAGCCTCTCTGGGACAGGGCTGGTTCTTC.

This clonotype has more than one count but fewer than ten. DNA for the CDR3: TGTGCCAGCAGTGAGCAGAGTAGCGGAAGCACAGATACGCAGTATTTT. Protein: CASSEQSSGSTDTQYF. The genes are TRBV2 and TRBJ2-3; D might be TRBD2 (6 bases). CDR1 and CDR2 from the germline V gene are SNHLY and FYNNEI. This CDR3 comprises 16 residues. Trimming stripped 3 bases from V and 0 bases from J, with 13 bases between.

The gene calls are TRBV3-1 and TRBJ2-3; 7 nucleotides line up with TRBD1. In germline, CDR1 is LGHDT, CDR2 YNNKEL (reference sequence). The CDR3 sequence is 15 residues long. V lost 4 bases and J lost 6; bases outside the gene matches: 10. DNA of the CDR3: TGTGCCAGCAGCCGCCAAGACAGGGCTGAGGATACGCAGTATTTT. Amino acid sequence: CASSRQDRAEDTQYF.